Presented here are 29 T cell receptor beta chains from one specimen sequenced in a study of blood T cell repertoires in COVID-19. Profiling relied on immunoSEQ multiplex PCR, and the TCRdb table lists in-frame clones only, not all of them. This table holds 130,000 to 150,000 clones, about 80% found once. Sequenced material: peripheral blood. The receptors were gathered from a woman aged 80 or over with acute or convalescent COVID-19.

The rearrangement links TRBV6-2 or TRBV6-3 to TRBJ1-6, with D hard to call. The CDR3 length is 14 residues. The ends were cut back, 4 bases at V and 8 bases at J, with 12 bases in the middle. Germline V gives CDR1 MNHEY, CDR2 SVGEGT. DNA for the CDR3: TGTGCCAGCAGTTCTGCACGGAGGGATTCACCCCTCCACTTT. It encodes CASSSARRDSPLHF.

This rearrangement joins TRBV7-8 to TRBJ1-1; D uncertain. The CDR3 covers 17 residues. Germline V gene lookup returns CDR1 SGHVS and CDR2 FQNEAQ. Trimming cost V 5 bases and J 1 base, with 20 bases left between them. DNA for the CDR3: TGTGCCAGCAGCCCGGGGTGGCAGGTCGCTGAGAACACTGAAGCTTTCTTT. Translating it yields CASSPGWQVAENTEAFF.

V and J are TRBV5-1 and TRBJ1-1, with 10 bases fitting TRBD1. The germline gives CDR1 SGHRS, CDR2 YFSETQ. This CDR3 is 17 amino acids long. The V and J ends lost 4 bases and 1 base, in that order; junction bases with no gene match: 10. Written as DNA, the CDR3 is TGCGCCAGCAGCCCAGGACAGGGGGTAGCGGGGAACACTGAAGCTTTCTTT. This encodes CASSPGQGVAGNTEAFF.

This clone appeared a single time. The gene calls are TRBV9 and TRBJ2-3; 9 bases align to TRBD2. J gave up 0 bases and V 0 bases, and 5 bases lay outside the gene matches. Germline V gene sequence: CDR1 SGDLS, CDR2 YYNGEE. The CDR3 covers 17 residues. CDR3 sequence (DNA): TGTGCCAGCAGCGTAGGGCGGGGGGGCCCCAGCACAGATACGCAGTATTTT. This sequence encodes CASSVGRGGPSTDTQYF.

The V call is TRBV7-7, the J call TRBJ2-2; 8 nucleotides align to TRBD1. The CDR3 runs to 15 residues. The germline V gene has CDR1 SSHAT and CDR2 FNYEAQ (reference sequence). Trimming at V came to 5 bases and at J to 3 bases, leaving 5 bases not matched to a gene. The CDR3 sequence: CASSEGTGYTGELFF. The CDR3 coding sequence is TGTGCCAGCAGCGAGGGGACAGGCTACACCGGGGAGCTGTTTTTT.

The J gene is TRBJ2-2, the V gene TRBV29-1; 10 bases map to TRBD1. CDR3 length: 13 amino acids. V trimming: 8 bases; J trimming: 6 bases; junction bases outside the gene matches: 6. The V gene's germline CDR1 is SQVTM and CDR2 ANQGSEA. Here the CDR3 reads CSTGQGGSGELFF. The CDR3, as DNA: TGCAGCACCGGACAGGGGGGGTCCGGGGAGCTGTTTTTT.

This clone was counted between two and nine times. The chain has TRBV15 and TRBJ2-1; TRBD1 agrees at 9 bases. V lost 4 bases and J lost 8; bases outside the gene matches: 9. CDR3 length: 15 amino acids. Germline V lookup: CDR1 LNHNV, CDR2 YYDKDF (reference sequence). The CDR3 region has the DNA TGTGCCACCAGCAAAAGGGACAGGGAGCTCGATGAGCAGTTCTTC. Residues: CATSKRDRELDEQFF.

This chain links TRBV2 with TRBJ2-7; TRBD1 agrees at 7 bases. Germline V lookup: CDR1 SNHLY, CDR2 FYNNEI. There are 13 residues in the CDR3. Trimming at V came to 8 bases and at J to 3 bases, leaving 7 bases not matched to a gene. This CDR3 is CASWDRPFYEQYF. For the CDR3, the DNA is TGTGCCAGCTGGGACAGACCGTTCTACGAGCAGTACTTC.

This sequence joins TRBV5-1 and TRBJ1-1; D is unclear. The germline CDR1 and CDR2 sequences are SGHRS and YFSETQ. The CDR3 length is 13 residues. V lost 4 bases and J lost 5, with 12 bases in between. As DNA, the CDR3 is TGCGCCAGCAGCCAAGAGGGAAGGACTGAAGCTTTCTTT. It specifies CASSQEGRTEAFF. The full variable domain, rest sourced from reference TRBV5-1 and TRBJ1-1, is KAGVTQTPRYLIKTRGQQVTLSCSPISGHRSVSWYQQTPGQGLQFLFEYFSETQRNKGNFPGRFSGRQFSNSRSEMNVSTLELGDSALYLCASSQEGRTEAFFGQGTRLTVV.

The CDR3 loop reads CASSKGDSLIRGYTF. CDR3 DNA: TGTGCCAGCAGCAAAGGGGACAGTCTTATTAGAGGCTACACCTTC. This chain uses TRBV21-1 with TRBJ1-2; the D call TRBD1 from the table was never checked on the DNA. TRBV21-1 has pseudogene status. This CDR3 is built from 15 residues.

The chain combines TRBV4-3 with TRBJ1-2, with D possibly matching TRBD1 (5 bases). Germline loops: CDR1 LGHNA, CDR2 YSLEER. Trimming removed 4 bases from V and 6 bases from J, with 18 bases in between. The CDR3 is 15 amino acids. The CDR3 is CASSLAAQATDGYTF. The CDR3 DNA sequence: TGCGCCAGCAGCCTTGCGGCACAGGCGACGGATGGCTACACCTTC.

The gene calls are TRBV5-1 and TRBJ1-6, with a possible D match to TRBD1 (5 bases). This CDR3 contains 15 residues. Germline V gene data show CDR1 as SGHRS and CDR2 as YFSETQ. Trimming stripped 5 bases from V and 8 bases from J, with 17 bases between. As DNA, the CDR3 is TGCGCCAGCAGGCTGACCGAAGGGGTTGATTCACCCCTCCACTTT. Protein sequence: CASRLTEGVDSPLHF. Full variable domain (rest looked up from reference TRBV5-1 and TRBJ1-6): KAGVTQTPRYLIKTRGQQVTLSCSPISGHRSVSWYQQTPGQGLQFLFEYFSETQRNKGNFPGRFSGRQFSNSRSEMNVSTLELGDSALYLCASRLTEGVDSPLHFGNGTRLTVT.

The chain carries TRBV18 and TRBJ1-5, with 7 bases identical to TRBD1. The CDR3 consists of 13 residues. V shed 5 bases and J 6 bases; nucleotides not matched to a gene: 4. Germline lookup yields CDR1 KGHSH and CDR2 LQKENI. CDR3 sequence: CASSGDRGQPQHF. In DNA, the CDR3 is TGTGCCAGCTCAGGGGACAGAGGTCAGCCCCAGCATTTT.

The gene calls are TRBV5-4 and TRBJ2-1; TRBD2 agrees at 7 bases. CDR3 size: 17 residues. CDR1 is SGHNT, CDR2 YYREEE, per germline (reference sequence). V lost 0 bases, J lost 1 base, and 7 bases stayed unmatched. CDR3 in DNA: TGTGCCAGCAGCTTGGAGGTGTGGGGGGGATCCTACAATGAGCAGTTCTTC. Protein product: CASSLEVWGGSYNEQFF. The complete variable domain, with remaining parts taken from reference TRBV5-4 and TRBJ2-1, reads ETGVTQSPTHLIKTRGQQVTLRCSSQSGHNTVSWYQQALGQGPQFIFQYYREEENGRGNFPPRFSGLQFPNYSSELNVNALELDDSALYLCASSLEVWGGSYNEQFFGPGTRLTVL.

This chain's CDR3 is CASSEGRAGSLHF. In nucleotides, the CDR3 is TGTGCCAGCAGTGAAGGCAGGGCCGGTTCCCTCCACTTT. The chain has TRBV2 and TRBJ1-6, with D tentatively TRBD1 (5 bases). The V and J ends lost 1 base and 14 bases respectively, with 12 bases between them. Germline CDR1 and CDR2: SNHLY and FYNNEI. The CDR3 runs 13 residues.

The chain uses TRBV3-1 (or the pseudogene TRBV3-2) and TRBJ2-2; 9 nucleotides agree with TRBD1. Losses at the gene ends were 4 bases for V and 5 bases for J; bases not matched to a gene: 8. This CDR3 spans 16 amino acids. In germline, CDR1 is LGHDT, CDR2 YNNKEL (reference sequence). The DNA for the CDR3 is TGTGCCAGCAGCCTTTTCGGGACAGGGTTGACCGGGGAGCTGTTTTTT. It specifies CASSLFGTGLTGELFF.

V gene TRBV9 combines with J gene TRBJ1-2; 7 positions match TRBD1. The CDR3 has 15 amino acids. Germline CDR1 is SGDLS and CDR2 is YYNGEE. V lost 2 bases and J lost 8; bases outside the gene matches: 12. This CDR3 is CASSVNEGATWGYTF. The CDR3 DNA sequence: TGTGCCAGCAGCGTCAATGAGGGGGCAACATGGGGCTACACCTTC.

The chain combines TRBV27 with TRBJ1-4; D gene uncertain. Germline values: CDR1 MNHEY, CDR2 SMNVEV (reference sequence). V was pared by 3 bases and J by 0 bases, with 5 bases between. The CDR3 is made up of 14 amino acids. Here the CDR3 reads CASSFGATNEKLFF. In DNA form, the CDR3 reads TGTGCCAGCAGTTTCGGAGCAACTAATGAAAAACTGTTTTTT.

The V and J genes are TRBV28 and TRBJ2-7; 15 bases fit TRBD2. The V segment lost 7 bases and the J segment 4 bases; nucleotides outside the gene matches: 5. CDR1 and CDR2 (germline): MDHEN, SYDVKM. The CDR3 is 15 amino acids. CDR3 DNA sequence: TGTGCCAGCACCCCAGGGACTAGCGGGGGGTACGAGCAGTACTTC. Translated, it gives CASTPGTSGGYEQYF.

The V call is TRBV7-9, the J call TRBJ1-4; 9 bases align to TRBD1. The length of the CDR3 is 15 residues. J lost 8 bases, V lost 2 bases, and 6 bases had no gene match. The germline V gene has CDR1 SEHNR and CDR2 FQNEAQ (reference sequence). This CDR3 is CASSLTDRGYEKLFF. The CDR3 bases are TGTGCCAGCAGCTTAACGGACAGGGGCTACGAAAAACTGTTTTTT.

This chain links TRBV5-6 with TRBJ1-5, with a weak D call TRBD1 (5 bases). CDR3 length equals 15 residues. Between the trimmed V and J ends, which lost 6 bases and 1 base, there was a span of 14 bases. In germline, CDR1 is SGHDT, CDR2 YYEEEE. The CDR3 DNA follows: TGTGCCAGCAAACAATGGGGGGGAAGCAATCAGCCCCAGCATTTT. The encoded protein is CASKQWGGSNQPQHF.

The chain has TRBV4-1 and TRBJ1-3; no reliable D call. V lost 4 bases, J lost 4 bases, and 11 bases lay in between. This CDR3 spans 14 amino acids. CDR1 and CDR2 (germline): MGHRA, YSYEKL. The CDR3 sequence: CASSRPNEGNTIYF. The CDR3 region has the DNA TGCGCCAGCAGCCGCCCTAACGAGGGAAACACCATATATTTT.

The chain links TRBV30 to TRBJ1-2; weak D call: TRBD1 (6 bases). Trimming took off 0 bases at V and 7 bases at J, with 15 bases between the two ends. Germline CDR1 GTSNPN, CDR2 SVGIG (reference sequence). The CDR3 loop spans 14 amino acids. In DNA form, the CDR3 reads TGTGCCTGGAGTGTAACTGGGGGCGCGGCTGGCTACACCTTC. It translates to CAWSVTGGAAGYTF. Full variable domain (outside the CDR3, taken from reference TRBV30 and TRBJ1-2): SQTIHQWPATLVQPVGSPLSLECTVEGTSNPNLYWYRQAAGRGLQLLFYSVGIGQISSEVPQNLSASRPQDRQFILSSKKLLLSDSGFYLCAWSVTGGAAGYTFGSGTRLTVV.

V gene TRBV9 combines with J gene TRBJ1-4, with 9 bases matching TRBD1. CDR1 and CDR2 (germline): SGDLS, YYNGEE. The CDR3 has 12 residues. The V and J ends lost 7 bases and 5 bases, in that order; junction bases with no gene match: 0. The CDR3 bases are TGTGCCAGCGGGACAGGGAATGAAAAACTGTTTTTT. Encoded protein: CASGTGNEKLFF. Full variable domain (missing parts from reference TRBV9 and TRBJ1-4): DSGVTQTPKHLITATGQRVTLRCSPRSGDLSVYWYQQSLDQGLQFLIQYYNGEERAKGNILERFSAQQFPDLHSELNLSSLELGDSALYFCASGTGNEKLFFGSGTQLSVL.

The V call is TRBV7-9, the J call TRBJ1-2; D unclear. The CDR3 is 15 residues long. Germline V gene lookup returns CDR1 SEHNR and CDR2 FQNEAQ (reference sequence). V lost 5 bases to trimming and J lost 4 bases, with 17 bases between them. The CDR3 region is CASSPSRSEVYGYTF. In DNA, the CDR3 is TGTGCCAGCAGCCCTAGTAGGTCGGAGGTCTATGGCTACACCTTC.

This clone was found a few times. This rearrangement joins TRBV9 to TRBJ2-5; tentative D call: TRBD2 (5 bases). The length of the CDR3 is 15 residues. Trimming took 3 bases from V and 2 from J, leaving 14 bases between them. CDR1 SGDLS and CDR2 YYNGEE come from the germline V gene. The CDR3 here is CASSDAMGEQETQYF. The CDR3 coding sequence is TGTGCCAGCAGCGATGCGATGGGAGAGCAAGAGACCCAGTACTTC.

The V call is TRBV4-3, the J call TRBJ2-3, with D possibly being TRBD2 (6 bases). Trimming removed 0 bases from V and 1 base from J, with 14 bases in between. The V gene's germline CDR1 is LGHNA and CDR2 YSLEER. The CDR3 spans 17 residues. The CDR3 spells CASSQDPSSAGTDTQYF. CDR3 bases: TGCGCCAGCAGCCAAGACCCCTCTAGCGCGGGCACAGATACGCAGTATTTT.

CDR3 protein: CASGQSSNYTF. CDR3 nucleotides: TGTGCCAGCGGCCAGTCTTCTAACTACACCTTC. This chain uses TRBV6-2 or TRBV6-3 with TRBJ1-2; D gene ambiguous. The CDR3 contains 11 residues. Trimming pared 8 bases from V and 10 bases from J, leaving 14 bases between. CDR1 and CDR2 (germline): MNHEY, SVGEGT.

The J gene is TRBJ2-5, the V gene TRBV9, with D unresolved. Germline-derived CDR1 and CDR2 are SGDLS and YYNGEE. There are 13 residues in the CDR3. V shed 2 bases and J shed 1 base, with 6 bases lying between them. The CDR3 DNA reads as TGTGCCAGCAGCGTCTCTCTCCAAGAGACCCAGTACTTC. As protein: CASSVSLQETQYF.